This TCR beta chain was documented in a study of T-cell reconstitution after alpha-beta-depleted transplantation in children. The study, taken as a whole, reports: One year post-transplant, T-cell counts and diversity were largely derived from T cells produced anew. It was reported that alpha-beta T cells came from several hundred expanded graft clones (about two months after transplant). Several patients had high TCRbeta diversity at day 60; it came from surviving recipient T cells and thymic progenitors.

Library preparation (for TCRbeta) was performed with unique molecular identifiers. TCRdb analysed the PCR reads with MiXCR anew, one entry per CDR3 protein. The sample lists fewer than 550,000 distinct CDR3 sequences, roughly 10% occurring once. Details on this clonotype: Its specificity is unknown.

CDR3 length: 14 residues. Trimming took 4 bases from V and 8 from J, leaving 18 bases between them. The germline gives CDR1 DFQATT, CDR2 SNEGSKA (reference sequence). V and J are TRBV20-1 and TRBJ2-1; D might be TRBD1 or TRBD2, each matching 5 bases. This clonotype originated in a female patient aged 2 to 10 who had a stem cell transplant for aplastic anemia, so the T cells may come from the graft donor. The sequencing here drew on PBMCs, mostly from graft donor cells, taken 180 days after TCRalphabeta/CD19-depleted stem cell transplant. The CDR3 loop reads CSAILRQEGHEQFF. The CDR3 nucleotides read TGCAGTGCTATCCTACGACAAGAGGGGCATGAGCAGTTCTTC.